The 21 T cell receptor beta chains reported below all come from one sample, sequenced in a study of tumor-infiltrating lymphocytes in primary liver carcinoma. Starting material for RNA and DNA co-extraction consisted of roughly 17-31 mg of unsorted bulk tissue. Constant-region priming of about 500 ng total RNA yielded TCR beta cDNA. TCR beta libraries came from three nested multiplex PCR rounds using slightly modified ARM-PCR. The first two PCR rounds used TRBV1-TRBV30 primers with a Cbeta primer, roughly 10 cycles each. TCRdb re-derived calls from the multiplex PCR reads in MiXCR, one entry per CDR3 protein. This repertoire shows tens of thousands of distinct CDR3 sequences, roughly 74% found once; its top ten account for approximately 15%. The specimen was liver tumor tissue from sampling region 4. Subset in this sample: tumor region T4, right-lateral pole. These receptor sequences come from a middle-aged man with primary liver carcinoma and hepatitis B virus infection.

The chain carries TRBV5-4 and TRBJ2-1; TRBD2 might be the D (7 bases). Trimming removed 5 bases at V and 7 bases at J, with 34 bases between. This CDR3 region has 20 residues. CDR1 SGHNT and CDR2 YYREEE come from the germline V gene (reference sequence). The CDR3 loop is CASSQSRGGQGWGPQNEQFF. The CDR3 nucleotides are TGTGCCAGCAGTCAATCCCGGGGAGGGCAGGGTTGGGGGCCACAGAATGAGCAGTTCTTC.

Note on this clonotype: A read error may explain this, as a much larger clone is one base away. The CDR3 spells CASSSLGWRGDTGELFF. CDR3 sequence (DNA): TGTGCCAGCAGCTCATTGGGATGGCGAGGCGACACCGGGGAGCTGTTTTTT. This rearrangement joins TRBV11-1 to TRBJ2-2, with D hard to call. The CDR3 is 17 amino acids. Germline-derived CDR1 and CDR2 are SGHAT and FQDESV (reference sequence). V was pared by 4 bases and J by 3 bases, with 18 bases between.

A word on this clonotype: An end of the junction does not agree with germline; a read error may underlie this. The V call is TRBV4-2, the J call TRBJ2-1, with D maybe TRBD2 (6 bases). The CDR3 totals 16 residues. Germline lookup yields CDR1 LGHNA and CDR2 YNFKEQ. CDR3 bases: TGCGCCAGCAGCCAAGATGGGGGGAGGACCTACAATGAACACTTCTTC. It specifies CASSQDGGRTYNEHFF.

This clonotype appeared a single time. Because the CDR3's place on the DNA is in doubt, the DNA is left out and the CDR3 is given as listed by TCRdb. The rearrangement joins TRBV6-6 to TRBJ2-2; the D call in the table, TRBD1, was not verified against the DNA. Germline CDR1 is MNHNY and CDR2 is SVGAGI (reference sequence). The CDR3 spans 14 residues, counting both ends. CDR3 protein: CAISVARGIGEPFF.

The rearrangement uses TRBV28 and TRBJ1-2; no clear D. The CDR3 is 14 residues long. Per germline, CDR1 MDHEN and CDR2 SYDVKM. V was trimmed by 2 bases and J by 0 bases, leaving 7 bases between them. The CDR3 reads CASSLGHANYGYTF. In DNA, the CDR3 is TGTGCCAGCAGTTTAGGTCATGCTAACTATGGCTACACCTTC.

The V gene is TRBV12-3 or TRBV12-4, the J gene TRBJ2-5; TRBD2 agrees at 7 bases. The CDR3 contains 13 residues. With 10 bases clipped from V and 4 bases from J, the junction kept 9 bases outside the gene matches. CDR3 region: CANRRSGTETQYF. CDR3 DNA: TGTGCCAACCGTCGAAGCGGGACAGAGACCCAGTACTTC.

The rearrangement uses TRBV7-2 and TRBJ2-3; 8 bases fit TRBD2. The junction had 7 bases not matched to a gene; V was cut back by 2 bases and J by 6 bases. CDR3 length equals 15 residues. Germline assignment: CDR1 SGHTA and CDR2 FQGNSA. The CDR3 DNA is TGTGCCAGCAGCTTAACGGGAGGGGGGCGGGATACGCAGTATTTT. Encoded protein: CASSLTGGGRDTQYF. Filled out from reference TRBV7-2 and TRBJ2-3, the complete variable domain reads GAGVSQSPSNKVTEKGKDVELRCDPISGHTALYWYRQSLGQGLEFLIYFQGNSAPDKSGLPSDRFSAERTGGSVSTLTIQRTQQEDSAVYLCASSLTGGGRDTQYFGPGTRLTVL.

About this clonotype: It is likely a read error, because the conserved phenylalanine at the end of the CDR3 is missing. The gene calls are TRBV7-8 and TRBJ1-5; 7 bases are a match to TRBD1. The germline gives CDR1 SGHVS, CDR2 FQNEAQ. V shed 1 base, J shed 4 bases, and the junction held 4 bases outside the gene matches. This CDR3 contains 15 residues. The CDR3 protein is CASSLGTGENQPQHS. CDR3 sequence (DNA): TGTGCCAGCAGCTTAGGGACAGGTGAGAATCAGCCCCAGCATTCT.

About this clonotype itself: A much larger clone differs from this one at a single base, so this may be a read error. The chain joins TRBV28 to TRBJ1-2; no reliable D call. This CDR3 has 14 residues. The V and J ends lost 7 bases and 3 bases respectively, with 15 bases between them. From germline, CDR1 is MDHEN and CDR2 SYDVKM. The CDR3 protein is CASKVVGVDYGYTF. The CDR3 bases are TGTGCCAGCAAGGTTGTCGGAGTCGACTATGGCTACACCTTC.

V usage is TRBV28 and J usage is TRBJ2-7; D possibly uses TRBD1 or TRBD2 (6 bases each). V shed 7 bases and J shed 3 bases, with 19 bases lying between them. This CDR3 region has 15 residues. Germline V gene data show CDR1 as MDHEN and CDR2 as SYDVKM. The CDR3 loop reads CASTHHSRGLYEQYF. The CDR3 coding sequence is TGTGCCAGCACCCACCATAGCAGGGGACTCTACGAGCAGTACTTC.

Worth noting for this clonotype: The junction differs from germline at one of its ends, possibly a read error. The chain recombines TRBV7-9 with TRBJ2-1, with D maybe TRBD2 (6 bases). Germline-derived CDR1 and CDR2 are SEHNR and FQNEAQ (reference sequence). The CDR3 is made up of 16 amino acids. Here the CDR3 DNA reads TGTGCAAGCAGGCCAGATGGGGGGATTAAAGGCAATGAGCAGTTCTTC. Amino acid sequence: CASRPDGGIKGNEQFF. The full variable domain, completed using reference TRBV7-9 and TRBJ2-1, is DTGVSQNPRHKITKRGQNVTFRCDPISEHNRLYWYRQTLGQGPEFLTYFQNEAQLEKSRLLSDRFSAERPKGSFSTLEIQRTEQGDSAMYLCASRPDGGIKGNEQFFGPGTRLTVL.

As to this clonotype: The junction departs from the called germline gene at one end, perhaps through a read error. The V gene is TRBV4-1, the J gene TRBJ2-7; D possibly corresponds to TRBD2 (7 bases). Per the germline V gene, CDR1 is MGHRA and CDR2 is YSYEKL. The CDR3 consists of 15 residues. In nucleotides, the CDR3 is TGCACCAGCAGCCAAGATCGGGGGGACACCCCTGTAAGGTACTTC. Amino acid sequence: CTSSQDRGDTPVRYF.

On this clonotype itself: Mismatch with germline at one junction end may stem from a read error. The V gene is TRBV11-2, the J gene TRBJ2-2; TRBD1 is a possible D gene (6 bases). The length of the CDR3 is 15 residues. Germline V gene lookup returns CDR1 SGHAT and CDR2 FQNNGV. CDR3 protein: CASNPTRGTTGELFF. In nucleotides, the CDR3 is TGTGCCAGCAACCCCACAAGGGGGACAACCGGGGAACTGTTTTTT.

The gene calls are TRBV30 and TRBJ2-5; no reliable D call. CDR3 length: 13 amino acids. In germline, CDR1 is GTSNPN, CDR2 SVGIG (reference sequence). For the CDR3, the DNA is TGTTCCTATGGGCTAGTGCCCCCAGAGACCCAGTACTTC. It specifies CSYGLVPPETQYF.

Regarding this clonotype: At one of its ends the junction is not consistent with the germline gene, which may arise from a read error. The CDR3 DNA sequence: TGTGCCAACAGTTCTCTCCTTCAAGAGACACAGTACTTC. Translating it yields CANSSLLQETQYF. This rearrangement joins TRBV6-5 to TRBJ2-5; D unclear. Germline values: CDR1 MNHEY, CDR2 SVGAGI. The length of the CDR3 is 13 residues.

Regarding this clonotype: At one end the junction does not follow the germline gene, possibly because of a read error. The CDR3 nucleotides are TGTAGCGTTGTTGGGTCCGGGGGCGCTTACAATGAACAGCTCTTC. The encoded protein is CSVVGSGGAYNEQLF. This chain connects TRBV29-1 to TRBJ2-1, with D perhaps being TRBD1 or TRBD2 (6 bases each). The germline CDR1 and CDR2 sequences are SQVTM and ANQGSEA. This CDR3 has 15 residues.

On this clonotype itself: Because the CDR3 is missing its conserved closing phenylalanine or tryptophan, this is likely a read error. The DNA is left out, because the CDR3 cannot be placed on it with certainty; the CDR3 is given as TCRdb lists it. V is TRBV9 and J is TRBJ1-2; the tabulated D call, TRBD1, remains unverified against the DNA. Inclusive of both ends, the CDR3 amounts to 14 amino acids. From germline, CDR1 is SGDLS and CDR2 YYNGEE. The CDR3 here is CAYSLQGAWYGCTL.

Concerning this clonotype itself: The junction departs from germline at one end; a sequencing error may be responsible. The chain uses TRBV7-3 and TRBJ2-5; possibly TRBD2 for D (5 bases). CDR3 length: 15 residues. Germline V gene lookup returns CDR1 SGHTA and CDR2 FQGTGA. CDR3 loop: CACSSGSGLGETQYF. The CDR3, as DNA: TGTGCCTGCAGCTCGGGATCAGGATTAGGCGAGACCCAGTACTTC.

This clonotype was detected a few times. A much larger clonotype is one base distant, so this may be a read error. This sequence joins TRBV19 and TRBJ2-5; the D is unclear. Between the trimmed V and J ends, which lost 8 bases and 2 bases, there was a span of 12 bases. Germline-derived CDR1 and CDR2 are LNHDA and SQIVND (reference sequence). The CDR3 sequence is 13 residues long. CDR3: CASGTRRQETQYF. The CDR3 DNA sequence: TGTGCCAGTGGTACCAGACGGCAAGAGACCCAGTACTTC.

For this clonotype: Being one base from a much bigger clone, this may be a read error. The chain combines TRBV14 with TRBJ1-1; no clear D. From germline, CDR1 is SGHDN and CDR2 FVKESK. This CDR3 contains 15 residues. The CDR3 DNA is TGTGCCTGCAGCCTCAGACTTGGGGTAGGCACTGCAGCTTTCTTT. Translated: CACSLRLGVGTAAFF.

Of note for this clonotype: The junction departs from the called germline gene at one end, perhaps through a read error. The chain employs TRBV6-2 or TRBV6-3 and TRBJ2-1; 13 bases map to TRBD2. Germline V lookup: CDR1 MNHEY, CDR2 SVGEGT. The CDR3 loop spans 16 amino acids. The CDR3 here is CASNPRTSGRANEQFF. The CDR3, as DNA: TGCGCCAGCAATCCCCGGACTAGCGGGAGAGCAAATGAGCAGTTCTTC.